Listed below are T cell receptor beta chains from one sample, sequenced in a study of OX40 agonist ivuxolimab in advanced cancers. Using immunoSEQ multiplex PCR, the repertoire was profiled, and TCRdb retains in-frame clones only, with some absent. This table holds about 36,000 clones, roughly 77% found once. Source: CD4+ or CD8+ T cells sorted from blood, taken in a trial of the OX40 agonist ivuxolimab. These receptors were collected from an adult with an advanced solid tumor such as melanoma, head and neck, liver or kidney cancer. The CDR3 runs from the conserved cysteine through the conserved F or W. D genes are given only for firm matches. Size is stated for part of the rows, as once, few or many counts, or as a class when the clone is expanded.

v_call: TRBV15; clone_size: few; d_call: TRBD2; j_call: TRBJ2-7; cdr3_nt: TGTGCCACCGCGGCCGGGAGGTCGACCTACGAGCAGTACTTC; cdr3_aa: CATAAGRSTYEQYF
v_call: TRBV2; clone_size: -; d_call: TRBD1; j_call: TRBJ1-2; cdr3_nt: TGTGCCAGCAGTGTCTTGGGACAGGCAGGAGGCTACACCTTC; cdr3_aa: CASSVLGQAGGYTF
v_call: TRBV18; clone_size: -; d_call: -; j_call: TRBJ1-3; cdr3_nt: TGTGCCAGCTCACCTCCGGGCTCTGGAAACACCATATATTTT; cdr3_aa: CASSPPGSGNTIYF
v_call: TRBV9; clone_size: -; d_call: -; j_call: TRBJ2-3; cdr3_nt: TGTGCCAGCAGCGCGGGTGTTACGCAGTATTTT; cdr3_aa: CASSAGVTQYF
v_call: TRBV28; clone_size: -; d_call: -; j_call: TRBJ2-1; cdr3_nt: TGTGCCAGCACCCTAGGGTCGGACTATTACAATGAGCAGTTCTTC; cdr3_aa: CASTLGSDYYNEQFF
v_call: TRBV2; clone_size: -; d_call: -; j_call: TRBJ2-1; cdr3_nt: TGTGCCAGCAGTGTAGGCGACACCAGAAATGAGCAGTTCTTC; cdr3_aa: CASSVGDTRNEQFF
v_call: TRBV6-1; clone_size: -; d_call: -; j_call: TRBJ1-2; cdr3_nt: TGTGCCAGCACGGCAGGGGTAGGCTACACCTTC; cdr3_aa: CASTAGVGYTF
v_call: TRBV18; clone_size: -; d_call: -; j_call: TRBJ1-2; cdr3_nt: TGTGCCAGCTCACCGGGAAGGGCCTCACTTTATGGCTACACCTTC; cdr3_aa: CASSPGRASLYGYTF
v_call: TRBV7-3; clone_size: -; d_call: -; j_call: TRBJ2-1; cdr3_nt: TGTGCCAGCAGCCCCCAGATATTCGGGGGTAATGAGCAGTTCTTC; cdr3_aa: CASSPQIFGGNEQFF
v_call: TRBV28; clone_size: -; d_call: TRBD1; j_call: TRBJ1-5; cdr3_nt: TGTGCCAGCAGCCCCCCTGCGGGACAGCAGCCCCAGCATTTT; cdr3_aa: CASSPPAGQQPQHF
v_call: TRBV28; clone_size: -; d_call: -; j_call: TRBJ2-7; cdr3_nt: TGTGCCAGCAGTTCCGGACCTTCCTACGAGCAGTACTTC; cdr3_aa: CASSSGPSYEQYF
v_call: TRBV6-5; clone_size: -; d_call: TRBD1; j_call: TRBJ1-2; cdr3_nt: TGTGCCAGCAGAAAACGACAGGGTGATGATGGCTACACCTTC; cdr3_aa: CASRKRQGDDGYTF
v_call: TRBV6-6; clone_size: -; d_call: TRBD1; j_call: TRBJ2-3; cdr3_nt: TGTGCCAGCAGTACGACAGGGGGGACTCAATCAGATACGCAGTATTTT; cdr3_aa: CASSTTGGTQSDTQYF
v_call: TRBV2; clone_size: -; d_call: TRBD1; j_call: TRBJ2-7; cdr3_nt: TGTGCCAGCAGCCGGGACAGGGGGCTGGAGCAGTACTTC; cdr3_aa: CASSRDRGLEQYF
v_call: TRBV28; clone_size: -; d_call: -; j_call: TRBJ1-6; cdr3_nt: TGTGCCAGTAGGGCGAGCTCCTATAATTCACCCCTCCACTTT; cdr3_aa: CASRASSYNSPLHF
v_call: TRBV5-1; clone_size: -; d_call: -; j_call: TRBJ2-3; cdr3_nt: TGCGCCAGCAGCACAGGGAAGGGGACTGTTACAGATACGCAGTATTTT; cdr3_aa: CASSTGKGTVTDTQYF
v_call: TRBV5-1; clone_size: -; d_call: -; j_call: TRBJ1-1; cdr3_nt: TGCGCCAGCAGCTTGTCTGAGGTCACTGAAGCTTTCTTT; cdr3_aa: CASSLSEVTEAFF
v_call: TRBV5-6; clone_size: -; d_call: TRBD1; j_call: TRBJ2-2; cdr3_nt: TGTGCCAGCAGCTTGAACAGGGGTTTCATGGACACCGGGGAGCTGTTTTTT; cdr3_aa: CASSLNRGFMDTGELFF
v_call: TRBV18; clone_size: -; d_call: -; j_call: TRBJ2-1; cdr3_nt: TGTGCCAGCTCAACCTGGAGCTCCTACAATGAGCAGTTCTTC; cdr3_aa: CASSTWSSYNEQFF
v_call: TRBV6-5; clone_size: -; d_call: -; j_call: TRBJ1-6; cdr3_nt: TGTGCCACCGGGGCAGGGAGCAATTCACCCCTCCACTTT; cdr3_aa: CATGAGSNSPLHF
v_call: TRBV28; clone_size: -; d_call: -; j_call: TRBJ1-5; cdr3_nt: TGTGCCAGCAGTCCCCCCAGGCGCAATCAGCCCCAGCATTTT; cdr3_aa: CASSPPRRNQPQHF
v_call: TRBV18; clone_size: once; d_call: TRBD1; j_call: TRBJ1-2; cdr3_nt: TGTGCCAGCTCACCAGGGACAGGGACCTGGGATGGCTACACCTTC; cdr3_aa: CASSPGTGTWDGYTF
v_call: TRBV5-1; clone_size: few; d_call: -; j_call: TRBJ1-4; cdr3_nt: TGCGCCAGCAGTCCTGCCTCAACTAATGAAAAACTGTTTTTT; cdr3_aa: CASSPASTNEKLFF
v_call: TRBV5-3; clone_size: -; d_call: TRBD1; j_call: TRBJ1-2; cdr3_nt: TGTGCCAGCAGCTTCGGCAGGGGGTCTAACTATGGCTACACCTTC; cdr3_aa: CASSFGRGSNYGYTF
v_call: TRBV5-6; clone_size: -; d_call: -; j_call: TRBJ2-3; cdr3_nt: TGTGCCAGCAGCTTTGGGTATGATTGGCAGTATTTT; cdr3_aa: CASSFGYDWQYF
v_call: TRBV18; clone_size: once; d_call: -; j_call: TRBJ2-5; cdr3_nt: TGTGCCAGCTCTCAGGGGGGAGCCCAGTACTTC; cdr3_aa: CASSQGGAQYF
v_call: TRBV11-2; clone_size: -; d_call: -; j_call: TRBJ2-4; cdr3_nt: TGTGCCAGCTCAGGGATTGCGGACATTCAGTACTTC; cdr3_aa: CASSGIADIQYF
v_call: TRBV29-1; clone_size: -; d_call: -; j_call: TRBJ1-5; cdr3_nt: TGCAGCGTAAGGACAGGCAATCAGCCCCAGCATTTT; cdr3_aa: CSVRTGNQPQHF
v_call: TRBV5-1; clone_size: -; d_call: -; j_call: TRBJ1-5; cdr3_nt: TGCGCCAGCAGCCTGGACGGCATAGGGAATCAGCCCCAGCATTTT; cdr3_aa: CASSLDGIGNQPQHF
v_call: TRBV5-1; clone_size: -; d_call: -; j_call: TRBJ2-1; cdr3_nt: TGCGCCAGCAGCAGAGGGGAAAACAGAAACAATGAGCAGTTCTTC; cdr3_aa: CASSRGENRNNEQFF
v_call: TRBV5-1; clone_size: few; d_call: -; j_call: TRBJ1-1; cdr3_nt: TGCGCCAGCAGCTTGGTCTCAGGGCGGAGAACTGAAGCTTTCTTT; cdr3_aa: CASSLVSGRRTEAFF
v_call: TRBV9; clone_size: -; d_call: TRBD2; j_call: TRBJ2-1; cdr3_nt: TGTGCCAGCAGCGTAACAACGGGAGCGGGACTTAATGAGCAGTTCTTC; cdr3_aa: CASSVTTGAGLNEQFF
v_call: TRBV9; clone_size: -; d_call: TRBD1; j_call: TRBJ2-3; cdr3_nt: TGTGCCAGCAGCGTGGGACAGGGAGAGGGCACAGATACGCAGTATTTT; cdr3_aa: CASSVGQGEGTDTQYF
v_call: TRBV28; clone_size: -; d_call: TRBD1; j_call: TRBJ2-4; cdr3_nt: TGTGCCAGCAAATCAGGGGGCAGTACAAACATTCAGTACTTC; cdr3_aa: CASKSGGSTNIQYF
v_call: TRBV27; clone_size: -; d_call: TRBD2; j_call: TRBJ2-3; cdr3_nt: TGTGCCAGCAGACTAGGACTAGCGGGAGGGTGGGGAACTGATACGCAGTATTTT; cdr3_aa: CASRLGLAGGWGTDTQYF
v_call: TRBV7-9; clone_size: once; d_call: TRBD1; j_call: TRBJ1-2; cdr3_nt: TGTGCCAGCAGCTTATTGTGGACAGGGGGAGATGGCTACACCTTC; cdr3_aa: CASSLLWTGGDGYTF
v_call: TRBV7-2; clone_size: -; d_call: -; j_call: TRBJ1-3; cdr3_nt: TGTGCCAGCAGTCCTTCCCTCTCTGGAAACACCATATATTTT; cdr3_aa: CASSPSLSGNTIYF
v_call: TRBV29-1; clone_size: -; d_call: TRBD2; j_call: TRBJ2-3; cdr3_nt: TGCAGCGTTGCTAGCGGGCTCAGCACAGATACGCAGTATTTT; cdr3_aa: CSVASGLSTDTQYF
v_call: TRBV19; clone_size: -; d_call: TRBD1; j_call: TRBJ1-5; cdr3_nt: TGTGCCAGTACCCCGACAGGGGTAAGTCAGCCCCAGCATTTT; cdr3_aa: CASTPTGVSQPQHF
v_call: TRBV28; clone_size: -; d_call: TRBD1; j_call: TRBJ1-1; cdr3_nt: TGTGCCAGCTTCGACAGGGGGTGGGAGACTGAAGCTTTCTTT; cdr3_aa: CASFDRGWETEAFF
v_call: TRBV7-9; clone_size: -; d_call: -; j_call: TRBJ2-7; cdr3_nt: TGTGCCAGCAGCTATGACAGACTCGAGCAGTACTTC; cdr3_aa: CASSYDRLEQYF
v_call: TRBV7-2; clone_size: -; d_call: -; j_call: TRBJ2-7; cdr3_nt: TGTGCCAGCAGCTTAGTTAACGAGCAGTACTTC; cdr3_aa: CASSLVNEQYF
v_call: TRBV18; clone_size: -; d_call: -; j_call: TRBJ1-1; cdr3_nt: TGTGCCAGCTTCCAGGGAATGAACACTGAAGCTTTCTTT; cdr3_aa: CASFQGMNTEAFF
v_call: TRBV6-6; clone_size: -; d_call: TRBD1; j_call: TRBJ2-7; cdr3_nt: TGTGCCAGTTCCCGGGACAGGGGCGGCGGGAGAGTCGAGCAGTACTTC; cdr3_aa: CASSRDRGGGRVEQYF
v_call: TRBV18; clone_size: -; d_call: -; j_call: TRBJ2-2; cdr3_nt: TGTGCCAGCTCACCTTTACCACCTATAGGAGGGAACATCGGGGAGCTGTTTTTT; cdr3_aa: CASSPLPPIGGNIGELFF
v_call: TRBV28; clone_size: -; d_call: TRBD2; j_call: TRBJ2-4; cdr3_nt: TGTGCCAGCAGCCTCTGGACTAGCGGGGACAAAAACATTCAGTACTTC; cdr3_aa: CASSLWTSGDKNIQYF
v_call: TRBV7-6; clone_size: -; d_call: -; j_call: TRBJ2-1; cdr3_nt: TGTGCCAGCAGCCCGACTAGATTCTACAATGAGCAGTTCTTC; cdr3_aa: CASSPTRFYNEQFF
v_call: TRBV15; clone_size: few; d_call: TRBD1; j_call: TRBJ2-1; cdr3_nt: TGTGCCACCAGCAGAGAGACAGGGTATCTCCATGAGCAGTTCTTC; cdr3_aa: CATSRETGYLHEQFF
v_call: TRBV7-6; clone_size: -; d_call: TRBD1; j_call: TRBJ1-2; cdr3_nt: TGTGCCAGCAGTCCTACAGGGGTGTTCTATGGCTACACCTTC; cdr3_aa: CASSPTGVFYGYTF
v_call: TRBV6-5; clone_size: once; d_call: -; j_call: TRBJ1-5; cdr3_nt: TGTGCCAGCAGCGCCTCAGATCAGCCCCAGCATTTT; cdr3_aa: CASSASDQPQHF